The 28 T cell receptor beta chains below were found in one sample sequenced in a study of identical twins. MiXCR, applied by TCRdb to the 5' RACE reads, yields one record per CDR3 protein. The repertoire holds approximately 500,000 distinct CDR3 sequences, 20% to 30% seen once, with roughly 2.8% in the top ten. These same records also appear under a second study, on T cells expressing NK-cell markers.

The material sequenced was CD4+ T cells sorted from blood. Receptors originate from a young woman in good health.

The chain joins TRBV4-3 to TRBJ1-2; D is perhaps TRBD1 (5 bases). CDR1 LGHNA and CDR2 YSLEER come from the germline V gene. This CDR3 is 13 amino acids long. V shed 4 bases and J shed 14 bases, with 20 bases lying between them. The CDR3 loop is CASSPGTAGLGTF. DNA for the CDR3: TGCGCCAGCAGCCCCGGGACGGCGGGATTAGGGACCTTC.

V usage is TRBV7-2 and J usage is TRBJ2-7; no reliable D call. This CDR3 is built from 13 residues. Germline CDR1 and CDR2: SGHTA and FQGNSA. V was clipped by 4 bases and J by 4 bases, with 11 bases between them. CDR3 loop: CASSSVVSYEQYF. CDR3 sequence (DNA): TGTGCCAGCAGCTCTGTAGTTTCTTACGAGCAGTACTTC.

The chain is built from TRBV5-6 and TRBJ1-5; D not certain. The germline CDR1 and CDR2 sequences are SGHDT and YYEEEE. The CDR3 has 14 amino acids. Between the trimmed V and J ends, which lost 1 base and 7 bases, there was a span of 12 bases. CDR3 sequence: CASSLSLGQQPQHF. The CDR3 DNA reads TGTGCCAGCAGCTTGAGTCTAGGCCAGCAGCCCCAGCATTTT.

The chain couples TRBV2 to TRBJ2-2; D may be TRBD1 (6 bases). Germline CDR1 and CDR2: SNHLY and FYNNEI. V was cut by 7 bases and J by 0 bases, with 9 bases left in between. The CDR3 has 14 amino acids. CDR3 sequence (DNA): TGTGCCAGCAAGGGACATCCGAACACCGGGGAGCTGTTTTTT. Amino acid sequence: CASKGHPNTGELFF.

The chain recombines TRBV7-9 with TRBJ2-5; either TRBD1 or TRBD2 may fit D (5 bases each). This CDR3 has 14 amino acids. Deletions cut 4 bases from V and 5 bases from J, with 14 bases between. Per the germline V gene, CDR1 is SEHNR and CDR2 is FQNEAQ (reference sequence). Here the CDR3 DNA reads TGTGCCAGCAGCTCGGAACTGGGACGTGAGACCCAGTACTTC. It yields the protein CASSSELGRETQYF.

In DNA, the CDR3 is TGCAGTGTCCAGTCAATGGCGGTAGCCTACAATGAGCAGTTCTTC. It specifies CSVQSMAVAYNEQFF. The V and J genes are TRBV20-1 and TRBJ2-1; D uncertain. Germline V gene sequence: CDR1 DFQATT, CDR2 SNEGSKA (reference sequence). V dropped 7 bases and J dropped 2 bases, with 18 bases sitting between them. The CDR3 totals 15 residues.

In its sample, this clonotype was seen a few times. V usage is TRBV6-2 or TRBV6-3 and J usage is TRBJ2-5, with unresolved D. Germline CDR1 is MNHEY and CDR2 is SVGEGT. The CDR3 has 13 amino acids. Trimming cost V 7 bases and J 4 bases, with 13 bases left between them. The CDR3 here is CASTSPRAETQYF. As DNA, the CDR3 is TGTGCCAGCACGTCTCCGCGAGCAGAGACCCAGTACTTC.

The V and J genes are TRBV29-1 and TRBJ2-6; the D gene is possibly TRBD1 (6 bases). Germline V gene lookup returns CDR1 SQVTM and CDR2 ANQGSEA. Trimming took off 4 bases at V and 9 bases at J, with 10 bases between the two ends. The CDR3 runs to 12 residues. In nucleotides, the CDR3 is TGCAGCGTTGTCAGGGGAGACAACGTCCTGACTTTC. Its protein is CSVVRGDNVLTF.

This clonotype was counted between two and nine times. The CDR3 region has the DNA TGCAGTGCTCAGAGGGGGGTTTCCTACAATGAGCAGTTCTTC. It codes for CSAQRGVSYNEQFF. The V gene is TRBV20-1, the J gene TRBJ2-1; D might be TRBD1 or TRBD2, each matching 6 bases. The V and J ends lost 5 bases and 1 base respectively, with 12 bases between them. This CDR3 region has 14 residues. Germline V gives CDR1 DFQATT, CDR2 SNEGSKA (reference sequence).

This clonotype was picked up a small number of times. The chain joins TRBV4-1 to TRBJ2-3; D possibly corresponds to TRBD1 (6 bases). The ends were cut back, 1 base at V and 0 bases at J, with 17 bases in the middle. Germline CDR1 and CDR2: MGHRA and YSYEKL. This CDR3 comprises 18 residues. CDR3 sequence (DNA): TGCGCCAGCAGCCAAGCTTACCTCGGGACACCTAGCACAGATACGCAGTATTTT. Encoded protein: CASSQAYLGTPSTDTQYF.

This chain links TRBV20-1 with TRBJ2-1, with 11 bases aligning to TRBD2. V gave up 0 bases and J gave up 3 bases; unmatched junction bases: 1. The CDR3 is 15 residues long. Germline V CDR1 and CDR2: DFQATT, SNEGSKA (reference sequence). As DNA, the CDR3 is TGCAGTGCTAGAGAGGGACTAGCGGTCTACAATGAGCAGTTCTTC. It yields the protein CSAREGLAVYNEQFF.

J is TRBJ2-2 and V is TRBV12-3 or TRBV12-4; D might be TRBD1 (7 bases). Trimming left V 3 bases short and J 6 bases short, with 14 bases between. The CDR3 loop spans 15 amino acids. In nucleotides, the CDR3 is TGTGCCAGCAGTTTCATAGCAGGGGGGTCCGGGGAGCTGTTTTTT. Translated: CASSFIAGGSGELFF.

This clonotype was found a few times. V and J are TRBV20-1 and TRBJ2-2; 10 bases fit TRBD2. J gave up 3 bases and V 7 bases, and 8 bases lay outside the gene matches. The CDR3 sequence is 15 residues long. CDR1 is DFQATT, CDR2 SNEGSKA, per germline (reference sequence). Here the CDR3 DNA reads TGCAGTGTCCGAGCTAGCGGGAGAGACACCGGGGAGCTGTTTTTT. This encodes CSVRASGRDTGELFF.

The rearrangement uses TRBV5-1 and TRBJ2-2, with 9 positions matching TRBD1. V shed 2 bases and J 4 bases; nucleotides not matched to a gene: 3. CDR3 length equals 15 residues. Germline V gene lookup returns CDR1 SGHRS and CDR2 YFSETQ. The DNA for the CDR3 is TGCGCCAGCAGCTTTAAGACAGGGGGCACCGGGGAGCTGTTTTTT. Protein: CASSFKTGGTGELFF.

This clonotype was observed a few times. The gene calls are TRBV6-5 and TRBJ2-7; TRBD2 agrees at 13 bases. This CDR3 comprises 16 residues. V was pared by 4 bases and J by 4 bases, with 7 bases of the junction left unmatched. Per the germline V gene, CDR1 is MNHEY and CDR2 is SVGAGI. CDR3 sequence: CASSLPTSGGSYEQYF. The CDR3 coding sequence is TGTGCCAGCAGTTTACCGACTAGCGGGGGGTCATACGAGCAGTACTTC.

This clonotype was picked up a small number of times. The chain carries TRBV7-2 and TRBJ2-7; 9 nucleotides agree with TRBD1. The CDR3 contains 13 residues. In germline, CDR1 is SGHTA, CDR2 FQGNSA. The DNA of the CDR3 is TGTGCGTCCCTGGGACAGGGATCTCGGGAGCAGTACTTC. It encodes CASLGQGSREQYF.

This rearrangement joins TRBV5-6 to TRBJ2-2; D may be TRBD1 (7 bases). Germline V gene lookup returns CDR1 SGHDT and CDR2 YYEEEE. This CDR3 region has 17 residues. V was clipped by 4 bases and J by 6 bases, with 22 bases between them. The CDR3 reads CASSRGGGRSFAGELFF. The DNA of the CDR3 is TGTGCCAGCAGCCGAGGAGGGGGCCGGAGTTTTGCCGGGGAGCTGTTTTTT.

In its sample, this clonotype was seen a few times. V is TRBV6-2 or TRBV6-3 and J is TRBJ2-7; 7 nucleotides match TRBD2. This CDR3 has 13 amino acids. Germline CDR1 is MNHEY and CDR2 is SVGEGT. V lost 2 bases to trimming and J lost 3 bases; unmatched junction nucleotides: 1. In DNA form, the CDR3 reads TGTGCCAGCAGTTACGGGACTATCTACGAGCAGTACTTC. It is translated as CASSYGTIYEQYF.

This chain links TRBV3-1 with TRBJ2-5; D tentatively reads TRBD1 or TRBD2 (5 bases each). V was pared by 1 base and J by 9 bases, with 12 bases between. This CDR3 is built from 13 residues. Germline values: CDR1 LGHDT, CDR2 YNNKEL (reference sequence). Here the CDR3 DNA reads TGTGCCAGCAGCCAAGGGGACGGTGTATCCCAGTACTTC. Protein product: CASSQGDGVSQYF.

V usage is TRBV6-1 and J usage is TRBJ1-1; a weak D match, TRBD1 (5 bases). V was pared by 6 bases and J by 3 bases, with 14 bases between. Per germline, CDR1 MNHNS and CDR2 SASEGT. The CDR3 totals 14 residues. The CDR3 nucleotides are TGTGCCAGCAGCCCCACGACAGCTGACACTGAAGCTTTCTTT. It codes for CASSPTTADTEAFF.

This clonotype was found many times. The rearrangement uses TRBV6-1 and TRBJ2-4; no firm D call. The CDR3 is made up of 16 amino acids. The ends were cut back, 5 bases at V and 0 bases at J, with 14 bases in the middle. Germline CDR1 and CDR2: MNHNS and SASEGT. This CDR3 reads CASSIAYTGAKNIQYF. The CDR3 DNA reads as TGTGCCAGCAGTATCGCCTACACGGGAGCCAAAAACATTCAGTACTTC.

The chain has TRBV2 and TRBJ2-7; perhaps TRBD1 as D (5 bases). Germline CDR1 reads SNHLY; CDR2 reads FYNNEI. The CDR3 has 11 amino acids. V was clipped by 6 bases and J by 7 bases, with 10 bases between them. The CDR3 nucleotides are TGTGCCAGCAGAGTGGGGCGTGAGCAGTACTTC. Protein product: CASRVGREQYF.

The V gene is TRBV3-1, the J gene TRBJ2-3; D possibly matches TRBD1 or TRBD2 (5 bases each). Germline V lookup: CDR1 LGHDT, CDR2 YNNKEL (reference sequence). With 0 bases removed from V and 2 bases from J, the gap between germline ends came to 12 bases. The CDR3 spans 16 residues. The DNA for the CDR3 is TGTGCCAGCAGCCAAGATATGAAGGGACCCACAGATACGCAGTATTTT. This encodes CASSQDMKGPTDTQYF.

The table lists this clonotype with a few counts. CDR3 sequence: CASGSGTGSSGANVLTF. CDR3 sequence (DNA): TGTGCCAGCGGATCCGGGACAGGTTCTTCTGGGGCCAACGTCCTGACTTTC. The chain joins TRBV7-9 to TRBJ2-6; TRBD1 aligns across 8 bases. From germline, CDR1 is SEHNR and CDR2 FQNEAQ (reference sequence). The CDR3 has 17 residues. Unmatched junction bases numbered 10, after V lost 8 bases and J lost 1 base. Drawing the rest from reference TRBV7-9 and TRBJ2-6, the complete variable domain is DTGVSQNPRHKITKRGQNVTFRCDPISEHNRLYWYRQTLGQGPEFLTYFQNEAQLEKSRLLSDRFSAERPKGSFSTLEIQRTEQGDSAMYLCASGSGTGSSGANVLTFGAGSRLTVL.

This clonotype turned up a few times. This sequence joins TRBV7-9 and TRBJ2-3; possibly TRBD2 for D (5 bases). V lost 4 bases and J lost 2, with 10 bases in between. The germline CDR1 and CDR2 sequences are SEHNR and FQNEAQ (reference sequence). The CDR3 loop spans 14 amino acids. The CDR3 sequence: CASSSREATDTQYF. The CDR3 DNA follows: TGTGCCAGCAGCTCCCGGGAAGCCACAGATACGCAGTATTTT.

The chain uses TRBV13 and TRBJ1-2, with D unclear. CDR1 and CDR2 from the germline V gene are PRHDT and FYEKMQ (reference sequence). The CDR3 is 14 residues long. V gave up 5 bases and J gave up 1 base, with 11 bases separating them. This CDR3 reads CASSPWTLNYGYTF. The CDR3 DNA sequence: TGTGCCAGCAGCCCCTGGACCCTTAACTATGGCTACACCTTC.

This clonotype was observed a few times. CDR3 sequence reads: CSAGSLTDYEQYF. The CDR3 nucleotides read TGCAGTGCTGGGAGTCTAACTGACTACGAGCAGTACTTC. The rearrangement joins TRBV20-1 to TRBJ2-7; a weak D match, TRBD2 (5 bases). Germline values: CDR1 DFQATT, CDR2 SNEGSKA (reference sequence). CDR3 length equals 13 residues. The V gene lost 5 bases and the J gene lost 3 bases, with 14 bases spanning the gap.

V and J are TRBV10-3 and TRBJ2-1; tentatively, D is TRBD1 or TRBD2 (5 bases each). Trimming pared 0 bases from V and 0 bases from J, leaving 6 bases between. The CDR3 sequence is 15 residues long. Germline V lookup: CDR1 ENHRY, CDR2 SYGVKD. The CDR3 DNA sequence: TGTGCCATCAGTGAGTCGGGACCCTCCTACAATGAGCAGTTCTTC. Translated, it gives CAISESGPSYNEQFF.